Presented here are 18 T cell receptor beta chains from one specimen sequenced in a study of siplizumab effects on memory and regulatory T cells. Sequenced by immunoSEQ multiplex PCR; TCRdb stores in-frame clones only, minus some. In the table there are around 72,000 clones, 91% of which are singletons. The sample comprised CD8+ T cells sorted from blood. These receptors all come from a human donor in good health.

This clone was seen once. V gene TRBV7-6 combines with J gene TRBJ2-1, with no clear D. With 8 bases removed from V and 0 bases from J, the gap between germline ends came to 14 bases. This CDR3 is 15 amino acids long. CDR1 is SGHVS and CDR2 is FNYEAQ in the germline V gene. CDR3 sequence (DNA): TGTGCCAGCCTTCCGGGTCCTTCCTCCTACAATGAGCAGTTCTTC. It codes for CASLPGPSSYNEQFF.

V usage is TRBV4-1 and J usage is TRBJ2-2; 7 nucleotides line up with TRBD2. Trimming cost V 4 bases and J 1 base; bases outside gene matches: 6. Germline V gives CDR1 MGHRA, CDR2 YSYEKL. This CDR3 comprises 16 residues. DNA of the CDR3: TGCGCCAGCAGCCTACGAGCTAGCGGGAACACCGGGGAGCTGTTTTTT. Translating gives CASSLRASGNTGELFF.

The chain links TRBV15 to TRBJ2-7, with 8 bases aligning to TRBD2. This CDR3 has 13 amino acids. Germline V gene sequence: CDR1 LNHNV, CDR2 YYDKDF (reference sequence). J gave up 3 bases and V 5 bases, and 3 bases lay outside the gene matches. The CDR3 region is CATSPGTSYEQYF. For the CDR3, the DNA is TGTGCCACCAGCCCCGGGACTAGCTACGAGCAGTACTTC.

The chain links TRBV27 to TRBJ2-3; 8 bases align to TRBD1. CDR3 length equals 15 residues. V lost 3 bases and J lost 6; bases outside the gene matches: 8. CDR1 and CDR2 (germline): MNHEY, SMNVEV (reference sequence). The CDR3 sequence is CASSFLDRESDTQYF. The CDR3 nucleotides read TGTGCCAGCAGTTTCTTGGACAGGGAGTCCGATACGCAGTATTTT.

This chain connects TRBV6-5 to TRBJ2-3; D might be TRBD1 (6 bases). The CDR3 extends over 16 amino acids. Trimming left V 0 bases short and J 2 bases short, with 12 bases between. Germline CDR1 and CDR2: MNHEY and SVGAGI. The CDR3 is CASSYSPTGFTDTQYF. The DNA for the CDR3 is TGTGCCAGCAGTTACTCACCTACAGGGTTCACAGATACGCAGTATTTT.

This rearrangement joins TRBV13 to TRBJ2-1; TRBD2 matches 8 bases. The CDR3 consists of 14 residues. CDR1 PRHDT and CDR2 FYEKMQ come from the germline V gene (reference sequence). Trimming took 3 bases from V and 5 from J; bases not matched to a gene: 3. As DNA, the CDR3 is TGTGCCAGCAGCTTCGGGGGGGCCGACAATGAGCAGTTCTTC. Translating gives CASSFGGADNEQFF.

This chain connects TRBV7-3 to TRBJ2-1, with D uncertain. This CDR3 has 14 amino acids. V lost 0 bases to trimming and J lost 9 bases, with 12 bases between them. The germline CDR1 and CDR2 sequences are SGHTA and FQGTGA. CDR3 loop: CASSLTGPKGEQFF. DNA of the CDR3: TGTGCCAGCAGCTTAACCGGACCAAAGGGTGAGCAGTTCTTC.

For the CDR3, the DNA is TGTGCCAGCCCAAGGACCTCCGGCGGGGAGCTGTTTTTT. Translating it yields CASPRTSGGELFF. V is TRBV2 and J is TRBJ2-2, with D uncertain. This CDR3 spans 13 amino acids. The germline V and J ends were trimmed by 8 bases and 7 bases, with 14 bases remaining between them. Germline values: CDR1 SNHLY, CDR2 FYNNEI.

This clone was seen just once. The chain is built from TRBV7-9 and TRBJ1-1, with D perhaps TRBD1 (5 bases). The V and J ends lost 4 bases and 1 base respectively, with 10 bases between them. Germline CDR1 and CDR2: SEHNR and FQNEAQ (reference sequence). The CDR3 sequence is 14 residues long. CDR3 coding DNA: TGTGCCAGCAGCTGGAGGGACGAGAACACTGAAGCTTTCTTT. This codes for CASSWRDENTEAFF.

The rearrangement links TRBV4-2 to TRBJ1-2; no reliable D call. This CDR3 is 15 amino acids long. Trimming left V 2 bases short and J 0 bases short, with 10 bases between. Germline CDR1 is LGHNA and CDR2 is YNFKEQ. The CDR3, as DNA: TGTGCCAGCAGCCAATTCCGGGCCCCTAACTATGGCTACACCTTC. It encodes CASSQFRAPNYGYTF.

This chain connects TRBV5-1 to TRBJ2-1; no firm D call. The V gene lost 1 base and the J gene lost 9 bases, with 5 bases spanning the gap. The length of the CDR3 is 11 residues. CDR1 SGHRS and CDR2 YFSETQ come from the germline V gene. The chain's CDR3 is CASSLRGEQFF. The CDR3 bases are TGCGCCAGCAGCTTGCGTGGTGAGCAGTTCTTC. Based on the CDR3 plus reference TRBV5-1 and TRBJ2-1, the full variable domain is KAGVTQTPRYLIKTRGQQVTLSCSPISGHRSVSWYQQTPGQGLQFLFEYFSETQRNKGNFPGRFSGRQFSNSRSEMNVSTLELGDSALYLCASSLRGEQFFGPGTRLTVL.

In this sample, this clone turned up once. The chain employs TRBV2 and TRBJ1-6; tentatively, D is TRBD1 (5 bases). Germline CDR1 and CDR2: SNHLY and FYNNEI. The CDR3 runs 16 residues. Trimming cost V 4 bases and J 4 bases, with 14 bases left between them. The CDR3 loop is CASSGLDSQYNSPLHF. The CDR3 DNA sequence: TGTGCCAGCAGTGGACTTGACAGTCAGTATAATTCACCCCTCCACTTT.

This chain connects TRBV7-3 to TRBJ1-2; D remains ambiguous. The germline V and J ends were trimmed by 9 bases and 7 bases, with 12 bases remaining between them. The CDR3 is 11 residues long. CDR1 SGHTA and CDR2 FQGTGA come from the germline V gene. CDR3: CARAMVLGYTF. As DNA, the CDR3 is TGTGCCAGAGCAATGGTACTTGGCTACACCTTC.

On this clone itself: Other DNA sequences in the sample encode the same CDR3. The CDR3 region is CASSIVHGELFF. CDR3 DNA: TGTGCCAGTAGTATTGTACACGGGGAGCTGTTTTTT. The V call is TRBV19, the J call TRBJ2-2; D remains ambiguous. The CDR3 consists of 12 residues. V lost 3 bases and J lost 7, with 6 bases in between. Looked up from germline, CDR1 is LNHDA and CDR2 is SQIVND (reference sequence).

This sequence joins TRBV2 and TRBJ2-2; D perhaps matches TRBD2 (6 bases). Germline V gives CDR1 SNHLY, CDR2 FYNNEI. Trimming removed 7 bases at V and 7 bases at J, with 13 bases between. The CDR3 is made up of 13 amino acids. This chain's CDR3 is CASKGGAGGELFF. CDR3 sequence (DNA): TGTGCCAGCAAAGGCGGGGCTGGCGGGGAGCTGTTTTTT.

The chain is built from TRBV9 and TRBJ1-5; 7 bases fit TRBD1. The V gene end was trimmed by 4 bases and the J gene end by 4 bases; junction bases not matched to a gene: 11. Germline values: CDR1 SGDLS, CDR2 YYNGEE. The CDR3 runs 16 residues. The CDR3 region has the DNA TGTGCCAGCAGCCCAGGAGGGGGCGCAGGGAATCAGCCCCAGCATTTT. It yields the protein CASSPGGGAGNQPQHF.

The rearrangement uses TRBV2 and TRBJ1-5; D is undetermined. V shed 8 bases and J shed 3 bases, with 14 bases lying between them. This CDR3 is 14 amino acids long. Germline V gene data show CDR1 as SNHLY and CDR2 as FYNNEI. The CDR3 bases are TGTGCCAGCTCAATGCGCGGGAACAATCAGCCCCAGCATTTT. This encodes CASSMRGNNQPQHF.

The rearrangement uses TRBV4-1 and TRBJ1-3, with D uncertain. CDR1 MGHRA and CDR2 YSYEKL come from the germline V gene. V was clipped by 0 bases and J by 2 bases, with 8 bases between them. There are 15 residues in the CDR3. The CDR3 coding sequence is TGCGCCAGCAGCCAAGATTCCGGAACTGGAAACACCATATATTTT. Translation gives CASSQDSGTGNTIYF.